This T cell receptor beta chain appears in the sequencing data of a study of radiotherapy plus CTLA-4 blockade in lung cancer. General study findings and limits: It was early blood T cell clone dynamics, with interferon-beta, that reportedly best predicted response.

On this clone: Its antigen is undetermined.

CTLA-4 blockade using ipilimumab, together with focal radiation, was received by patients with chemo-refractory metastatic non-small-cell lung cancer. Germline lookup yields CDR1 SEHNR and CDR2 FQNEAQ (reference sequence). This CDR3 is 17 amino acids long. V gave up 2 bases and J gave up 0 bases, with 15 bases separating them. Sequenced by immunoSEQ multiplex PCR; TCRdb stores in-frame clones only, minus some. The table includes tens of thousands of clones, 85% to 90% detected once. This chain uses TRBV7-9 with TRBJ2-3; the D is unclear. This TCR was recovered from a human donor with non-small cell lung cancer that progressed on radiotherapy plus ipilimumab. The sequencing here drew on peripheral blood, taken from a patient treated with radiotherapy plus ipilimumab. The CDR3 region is CASSLRPQALSTDTQYF. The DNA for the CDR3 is TGTGCCAGCAGCTTAAGGCCCCAGGCCCTGAGCACAGATACGCAGTATTTT.